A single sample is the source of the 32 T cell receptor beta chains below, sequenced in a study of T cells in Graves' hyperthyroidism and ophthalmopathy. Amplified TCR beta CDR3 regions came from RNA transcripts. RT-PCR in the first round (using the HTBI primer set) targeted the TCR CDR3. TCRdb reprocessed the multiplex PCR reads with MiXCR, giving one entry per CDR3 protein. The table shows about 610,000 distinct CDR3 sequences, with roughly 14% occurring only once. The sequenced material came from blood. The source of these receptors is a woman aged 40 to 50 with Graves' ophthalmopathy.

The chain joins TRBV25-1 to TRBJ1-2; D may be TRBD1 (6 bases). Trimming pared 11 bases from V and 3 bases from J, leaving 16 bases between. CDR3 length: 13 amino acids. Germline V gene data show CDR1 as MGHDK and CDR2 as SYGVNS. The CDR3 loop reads CAGQTGWDYGYTF. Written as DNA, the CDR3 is TGTGCCGGCCAAACAGGGTGGGACTATGGCTACACCTTC.

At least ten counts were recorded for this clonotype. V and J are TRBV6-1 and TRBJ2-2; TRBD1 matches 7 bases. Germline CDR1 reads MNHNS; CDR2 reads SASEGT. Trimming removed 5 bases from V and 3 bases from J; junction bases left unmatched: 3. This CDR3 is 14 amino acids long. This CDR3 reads CASSPRGYTGELFF. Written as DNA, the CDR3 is TGTGCCAGCAGTCCCAGGGGGTACACCGGGGAGCTGTTTTTT.

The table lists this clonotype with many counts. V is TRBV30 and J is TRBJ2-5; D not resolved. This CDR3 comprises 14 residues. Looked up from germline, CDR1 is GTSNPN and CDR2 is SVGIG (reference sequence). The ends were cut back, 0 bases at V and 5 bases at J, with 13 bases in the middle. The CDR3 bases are TGTGCCTGGAGTGTCACGTCCCCCGAGGAGACCCAGTACTTC. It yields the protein CAWSVTSPEETQYF.

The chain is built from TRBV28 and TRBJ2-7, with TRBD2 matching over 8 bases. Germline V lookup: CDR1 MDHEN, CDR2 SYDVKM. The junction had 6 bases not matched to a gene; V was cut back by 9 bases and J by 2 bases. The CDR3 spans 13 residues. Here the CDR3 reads CASYSGNTYEQYF. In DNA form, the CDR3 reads TGTGCCAGTTATAGCGGGAACACCTACGAGCAGTACTTC.

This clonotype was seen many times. The CDR3 reads CAISSPGTGMNTEAFF. The CDR3 bases are TGTGCCATATCCAGTCCGGGGACAGGAATGAACACTGAAGCTTTCTTT. The chain uses TRBV6-2 or TRBV6-3 and TRBJ1-1, with 8 bases fitting TRBD1. With 10 bases clipped from V and 0 bases from J, the junction kept 13 bases outside the gene matches. This CDR3 is built from 16 residues. Germline V gene data show CDR1 as MNHEY and CDR2 as SVGEGT.

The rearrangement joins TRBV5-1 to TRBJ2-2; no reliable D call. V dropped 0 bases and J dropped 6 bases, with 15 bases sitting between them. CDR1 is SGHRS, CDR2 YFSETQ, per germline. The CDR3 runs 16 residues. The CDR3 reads CASSLAGEFGAGELFF. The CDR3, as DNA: TGCGCCAGCAGCTTGGCCGGCGAATTTGGCGCCGGGGAGCTGTTTTTT.

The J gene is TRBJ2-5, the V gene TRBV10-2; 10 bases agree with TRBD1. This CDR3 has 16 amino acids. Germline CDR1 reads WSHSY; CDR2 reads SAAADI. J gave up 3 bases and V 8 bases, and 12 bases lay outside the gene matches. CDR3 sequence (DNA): TGCGCCAGCTTGCCTCCTGACAGGGGGCTCGAAGAGACCCAGTACTTC. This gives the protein CASLPPDRGLEETQYF.

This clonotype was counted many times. The CDR3 sequence: CASRTEGYTF. Written as DNA, the CDR3 is TGTGCCAGCAGGACTGAGGGCTACACCTTC. V is TRBV2 and J is TRBJ1-2, with no clear D. The V and J ends lost 6 bases and 8 bases respectively, with 7 bases between them. From germline, CDR1 is SNHLY and CDR2 FYNNEI. The CDR3 contains 10 residues.

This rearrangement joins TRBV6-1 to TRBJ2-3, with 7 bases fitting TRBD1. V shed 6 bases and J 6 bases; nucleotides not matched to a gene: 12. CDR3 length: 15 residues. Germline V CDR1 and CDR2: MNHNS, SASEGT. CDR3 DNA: TGTGCCAGCAGCACCCTTAGGACAGGACCCGATACGCAGTATTTT. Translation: CASSTLRTGPDTQYF.

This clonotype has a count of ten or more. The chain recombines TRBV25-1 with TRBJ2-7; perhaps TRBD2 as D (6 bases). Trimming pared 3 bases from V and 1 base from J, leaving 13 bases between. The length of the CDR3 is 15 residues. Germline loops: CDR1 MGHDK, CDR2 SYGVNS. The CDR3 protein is CASSDTGRASYEQYF. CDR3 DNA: TGTGCCAGCAGTGATACCGGGAGAGCTTCCTACGAGCAGTACTTC.

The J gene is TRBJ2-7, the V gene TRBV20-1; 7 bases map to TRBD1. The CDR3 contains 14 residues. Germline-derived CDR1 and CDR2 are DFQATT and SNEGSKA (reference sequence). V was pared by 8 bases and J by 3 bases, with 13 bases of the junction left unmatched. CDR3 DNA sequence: TGCAGTACGCTAGGGGGCTTCCCTAGCTACGAGCAGTACTTC. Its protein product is CSTLGGFPSYEQYF.

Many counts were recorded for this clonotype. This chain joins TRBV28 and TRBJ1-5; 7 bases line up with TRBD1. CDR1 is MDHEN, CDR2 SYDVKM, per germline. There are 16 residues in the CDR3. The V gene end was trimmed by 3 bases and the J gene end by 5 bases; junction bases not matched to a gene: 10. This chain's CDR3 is CASSFRDSPRYQPQHF. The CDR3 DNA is TGTGCCAGCAGTTTTCGGGACAGCCCCAGGTATCAGCCCCAGCATTTT. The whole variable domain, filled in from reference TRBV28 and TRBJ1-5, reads DVKVTQSSRYLVKRTGEKVFLECVQDMDHENMFWYRQDPGLGLRLIYFSYDVKMKEKGDIPEGYSVSREKKERFSLILESASTNQTSMYLCASSFRDSPRYQPQHFGDGTRLSIL.

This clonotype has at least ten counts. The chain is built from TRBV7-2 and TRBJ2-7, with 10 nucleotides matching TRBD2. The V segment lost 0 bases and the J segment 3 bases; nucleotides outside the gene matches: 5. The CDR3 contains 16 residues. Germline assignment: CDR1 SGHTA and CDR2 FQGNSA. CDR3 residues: CASSLAVVAGGYEQYF. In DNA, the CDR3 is TGTGCCAGCAGCTTAGCGGTAGTAGCGGGAGGCTACGAGCAGTACTTC.

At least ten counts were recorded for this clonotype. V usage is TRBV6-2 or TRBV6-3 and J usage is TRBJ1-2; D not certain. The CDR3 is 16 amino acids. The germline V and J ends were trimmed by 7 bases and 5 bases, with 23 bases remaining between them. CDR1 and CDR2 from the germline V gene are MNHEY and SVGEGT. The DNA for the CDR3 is TGTGCCAGCACGGCCTTGGGAGGTGGGGATCGGTATGGCTACACCTTC. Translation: CASTALGGGDRYGYTF.

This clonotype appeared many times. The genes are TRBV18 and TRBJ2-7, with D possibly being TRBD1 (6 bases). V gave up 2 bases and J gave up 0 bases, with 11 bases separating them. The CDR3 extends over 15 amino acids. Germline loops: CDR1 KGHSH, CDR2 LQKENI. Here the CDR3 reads CASSPGADSSYEQYF. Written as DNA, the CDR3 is TGTGCCAGCTCACCAGGGGCGGACAGCTCCTACGAGCAGTACTTC.

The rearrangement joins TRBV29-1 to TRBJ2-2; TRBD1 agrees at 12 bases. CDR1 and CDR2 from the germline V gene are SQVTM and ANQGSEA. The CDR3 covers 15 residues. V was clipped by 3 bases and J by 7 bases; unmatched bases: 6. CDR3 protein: CSVEGRDRGRGELFF. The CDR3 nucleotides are TGCAGCGTTGAGGGCCGGGACAGGGGGCGCGGGGAGCTGTTTTTT.

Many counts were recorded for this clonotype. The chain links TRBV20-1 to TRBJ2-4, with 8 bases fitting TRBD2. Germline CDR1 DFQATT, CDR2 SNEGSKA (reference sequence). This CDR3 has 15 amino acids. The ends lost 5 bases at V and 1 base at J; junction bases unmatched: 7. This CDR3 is CSAQRERLAKNIQYF. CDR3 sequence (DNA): TGCAGTGCTCAGCGGGAGAGGCTGGCCAAAAACATTCAGTACTTC.

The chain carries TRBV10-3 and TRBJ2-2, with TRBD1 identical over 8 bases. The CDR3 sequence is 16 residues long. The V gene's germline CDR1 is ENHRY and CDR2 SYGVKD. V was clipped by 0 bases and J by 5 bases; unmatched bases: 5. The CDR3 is CAISESTGVMTGELFF. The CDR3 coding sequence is TGTGCCATCAGTGAGTCGACAGGGGTGATGACCGGGGAGCTGTTTTTT.

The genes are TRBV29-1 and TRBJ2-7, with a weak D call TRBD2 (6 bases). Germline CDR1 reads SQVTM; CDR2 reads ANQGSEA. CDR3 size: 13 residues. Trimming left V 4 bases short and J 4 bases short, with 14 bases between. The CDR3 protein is CSVGGGAGYEQYF. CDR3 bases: TGCAGCGTTGGAGGAGGGGCGGGGTACGAGCAGTACTTC.

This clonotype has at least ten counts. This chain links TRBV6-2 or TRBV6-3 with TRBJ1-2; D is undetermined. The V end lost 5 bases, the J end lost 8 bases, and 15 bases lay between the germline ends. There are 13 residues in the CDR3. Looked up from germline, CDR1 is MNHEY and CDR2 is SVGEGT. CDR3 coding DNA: TGTGCCAGCAGTCAGACCCAAAGCCGGGGCTACACCTTC. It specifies CASSQTQSRGYTF.

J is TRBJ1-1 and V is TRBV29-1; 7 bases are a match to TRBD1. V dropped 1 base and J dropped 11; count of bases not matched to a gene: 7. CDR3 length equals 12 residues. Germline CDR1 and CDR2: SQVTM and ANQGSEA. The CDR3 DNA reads TGCAGCGTTGAAGGACAGGGAGGTGCGGCTTTCTTT. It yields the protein CSVEGQGGAAFF.

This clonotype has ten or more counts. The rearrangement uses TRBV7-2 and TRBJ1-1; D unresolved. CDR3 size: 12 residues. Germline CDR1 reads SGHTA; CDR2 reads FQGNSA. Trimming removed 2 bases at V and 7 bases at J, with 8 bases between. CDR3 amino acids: CASSLSVDEAFF. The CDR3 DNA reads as TGTGCCAGCAGCTTAAGCGTAGATGAAGCTTTCTTT. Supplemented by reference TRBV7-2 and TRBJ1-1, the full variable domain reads GAGVSQSPSNKVTEKGKDVELRCDPISGHTALYWYRQSLGQGLEFLIYFQGNSAPDKSGLPSDRFSAERTGGSVSTLTIQRTQQEDSAVYLCASSLSVDEAFFGQGTRLTVV.

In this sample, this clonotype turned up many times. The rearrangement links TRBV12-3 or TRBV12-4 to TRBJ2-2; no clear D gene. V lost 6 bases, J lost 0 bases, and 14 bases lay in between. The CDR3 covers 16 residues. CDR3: CASRDQVLANTGELFF. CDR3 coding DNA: TGTGCCAGCAGAGACCAGGTCCTCGCGAACACCGGGGAGCTGTTTTTT.

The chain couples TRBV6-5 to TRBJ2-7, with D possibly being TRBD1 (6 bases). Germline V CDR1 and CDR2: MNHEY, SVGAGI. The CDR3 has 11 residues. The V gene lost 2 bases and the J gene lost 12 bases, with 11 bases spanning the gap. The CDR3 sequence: CASSYGGSGYF. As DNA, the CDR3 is TGTGCCAGCAGTTACGGGGGCAGCGGGTACTTC.

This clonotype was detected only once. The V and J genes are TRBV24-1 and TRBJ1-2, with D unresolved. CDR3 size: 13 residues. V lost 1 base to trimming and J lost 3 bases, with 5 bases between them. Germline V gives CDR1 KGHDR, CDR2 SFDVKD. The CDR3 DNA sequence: TGTGCCACCAGTGATTTCGCCTACTATGGCTACACCTTC. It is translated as CATSDFAYYGYTF.

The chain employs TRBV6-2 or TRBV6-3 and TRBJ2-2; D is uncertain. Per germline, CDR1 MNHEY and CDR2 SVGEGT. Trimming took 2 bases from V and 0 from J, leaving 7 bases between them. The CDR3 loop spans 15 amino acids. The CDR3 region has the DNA TGTGCCAGCAGTTACCTCGAACCGAACACCGGGGAGCTGTTTTTT. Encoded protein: CASSYLEPNTGELFF.

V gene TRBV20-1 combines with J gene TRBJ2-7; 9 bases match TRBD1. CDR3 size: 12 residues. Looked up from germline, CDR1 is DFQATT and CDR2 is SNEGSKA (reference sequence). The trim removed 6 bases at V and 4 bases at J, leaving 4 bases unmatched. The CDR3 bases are TGCAGTGCCTCGGACAGGGGTTACGAGCAGTACTTC. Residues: CSASDRGYEQYF.

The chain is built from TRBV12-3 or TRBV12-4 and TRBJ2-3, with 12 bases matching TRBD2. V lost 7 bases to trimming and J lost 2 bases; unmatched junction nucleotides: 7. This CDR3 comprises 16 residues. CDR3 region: CASTLGLAGSTDTQYF. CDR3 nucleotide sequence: TGTGCCAGCACCCTGGGACTAGCGGGCTCCACAGATACGCAGTATTTT.

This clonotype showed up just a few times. The CDR3 spells CAIRTGGEETQYF. The CDR3 nucleotides read TGTGCCATCAGGACAGGGGGCGAAGAGACCCAGTACTTC. The chain recombines TRBV10-3 with TRBJ2-5; 10 nucleotides line up with TRBD1. V lost 6 bases and J lost 3; bases outside the gene matches: 1. The CDR3 extends over 13 amino acids. Germline V gene sequence: CDR1 ENHRY, CDR2 SYGVKD.

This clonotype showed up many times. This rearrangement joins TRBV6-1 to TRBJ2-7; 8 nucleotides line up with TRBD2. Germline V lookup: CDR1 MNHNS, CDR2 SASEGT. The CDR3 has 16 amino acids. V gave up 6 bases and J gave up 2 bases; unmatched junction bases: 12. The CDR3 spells CASSLPTGGGTYEQYF. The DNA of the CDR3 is TGTGCCAGCAGCCTCCCAACGGGAGGGGGGACCTACGAGCAGTACTTC.

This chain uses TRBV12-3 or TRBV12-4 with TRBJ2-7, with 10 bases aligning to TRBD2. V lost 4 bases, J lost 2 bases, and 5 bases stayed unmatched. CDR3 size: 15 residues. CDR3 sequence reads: CASSSLAGATYEQYF. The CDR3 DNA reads TGTGCCAGCAGTTCCCTAGCGGGAGCGACCTACGAGCAGTACTTC.

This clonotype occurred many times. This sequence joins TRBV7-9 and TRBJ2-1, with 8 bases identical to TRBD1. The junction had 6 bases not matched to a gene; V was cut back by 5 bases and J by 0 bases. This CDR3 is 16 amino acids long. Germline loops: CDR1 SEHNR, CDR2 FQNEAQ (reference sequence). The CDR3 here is CASSQGAGSSYNEQFF. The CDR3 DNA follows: TGTGCCAGCAGCCAGGGGGCGGGGTCCTCCTACAATGAGCAGTTCTTC.